The 32 T cell receptor beta chains below were found in one sample sequenced in a study of blood T cell repertoires in COVID-19. The data were produced by immunoSEQ multiplex PCR, yet TCRdb's version contains in-frame clones alone and is incomplete. The repertoire holds over 120,000 clones, 87% seen once, with over 0.8% in the top ten. Sequenced sample: peripheral blood. The origin of the receptors is a woman between 45 and 60 years old with acute or convalescent COVID-19.

CDR3 loop: CARDSRDRDFGLFF. DNA of the CDR3: TGTGCCAGAGATAGCCGGGACAGGGACTTCGGACTGTTTTTT. V is TRBV6-5 and J is TRBJ1-4; TRBD1 aligns across 9 bases. Germline CDR1 is MNHEY and CDR2 is SVGAGI. The V segment lost 9 bases and the J segment 13 bases; nucleotides outside the gene matches: 15. The CDR3 is 14 residues long.

This clone was seen only a few times. The chain combines TRBV6-5 with TRBJ2-7, with 11 bases that match TRBD2. CDR3 length: 15 amino acids. The junction had 10 bases not matched to a gene; V was cut back by 6 bases and J by 6 bases. CDR1 MNHEY and CDR2 SVGAGI come from the germline V gene. The DNA for the CDR3 is TGTGCCAGCAGCGCACTAGCGGGAGAGAGGGCCGAGCAGTACTTC. It translates to CASSALAGERAEQYF.

The sample holds a few counts of this clone. The chain combines TRBV7-8 with TRBJ2-1; weak D call: TRBD2 (6 bases). Germline CDR1 and CDR2: SGHVS and FQNEAQ. Trimming took 5 bases from V and 7 from J, leaving 15 bases between them. The CDR3 extends over 14 amino acids. The CDR3 DNA is TGTGCCAGCAGCACGAGACTGGGGAGGAATGAGCAGTTCTTC. It encodes CASSTRLGRNEQFF.

V and J are TRBV3-1 (or the pseudogene TRBV3-2) and TRBJ1-6; D remains ambiguous. The germline V gene encodes CDR1 LGHDT and CDR2 YNNKEL (reference sequence). This CDR3 contains 14 residues. Between the trimmed V and J ends, which lost 5 bases and 7 bases, there was a span of 12 bases. This CDR3 is CASSYWAQNSPLHF. The CDR3 DNA is TGTGCCAGCAGCTACTGGGCCCAAAATTCACCCCTCCACTTT.

The chain employs TRBV13 and TRBJ2-1; the D gene is possibly TRBD2 (6 bases). The CDR3 runs to 17 residues. Germline V gene lookup returns CDR1 PRHDT and CDR2 FYEKMQ (reference sequence). Trimming left V 0 bases short and J 5 bases short, with 17 bases between. DNA of the CDR3: TGTGCCAGCAGCTTAGGCCTATTCGGGGGAGGCGACAATGAGCAGTTCTTC. Translated: CASSLGLFGGGDNEQFF.

The V call is TRBV12-3 or TRBV12-4, the J call TRBJ1-1; D not certain. The germline V and J ends were trimmed by 7 bases and 14 bases, with 20 bases remaining between them. The CDR3 extends over 12 amino acids. CDR3 DNA: TGTGCCAGCACCAACGGACTATCGTCAGGCTTCTTT. Its protein product is CASTNGLSSGFF.

The chain joins TRBV9 to TRBJ1-3, with TRBD1 matching over 11 bases. V trimming: 4 bases; J trimming: 3 bases; junction bases outside the gene matches: 3. This CDR3 region has 15 residues. The germline gives CDR1 SGDLS, CDR2 YYNGEE. CDR3 in DNA: TGTGCCAGCAGCATAGGGACAGGGGGTGGAAACACCATATATTTT. Amino acids: CASSIGTGGGNTIYF.

This sequence joins TRBV28 and TRBJ2-7, with unresolved D. V lost 10 bases and J 6 bases, leaving 19 bases between the germline ends. The V gene's germline CDR1 is MDHEN and CDR2 SYDVKM. The CDR3 runs 13 residues. The CDR3 loop reads CATRWATESEQYF. The CDR3, as DNA: TGTGCCACCAGATGGGCAACCGAGAGCGAGCAGTACTTC.

The rearrangement links TRBV7-2 to TRBJ1-2; D possibly corresponds to TRBD1 (6 bases). In germline, CDR1 is SGHTA, CDR2 FQGNSA. CDR3 size: 15 residues. Deletions cut 2 bases from V and 5 bases from J, with 15 bases between. The CDR3 region is CASSLSSAGQYGYTF. CDR3 coding DNA: TGTGCCAGCAGCTTAAGTTCGGCCGGACAGTATGGCTACACCTTC.

This chain connects TRBV6-5 to TRBJ1-1; no firm D call. V was pared by 9 bases and J by 5 bases, with 13 bases between. The CDR3 has 12 amino acids. Germline loops: CDR1 MNHEY, CDR2 SVGAGI. The CDR3 sequence: CASLREGTEAFF. The DNA for the CDR3 is TGTGCCAGTCTGAGGGAAGGAACTGAAGCTTTCTTT.

The V call is TRBV28, the J call TRBJ2-2, with TRBD1 identical over 7 bases. The V segment lost 2 bases and the J segment 1 base; nucleotides outside the gene matches: 4. Germline V gene lookup returns CDR1 MDHEN and CDR2 SYDVKM. This CDR3 is built from 16 residues. The DNA of the CDR3 is TGTGCCAGCAGTTTAGAGACAGGGCAGAACACCGGGGAGCTGTTTTTT. This sequence encodes CASSLETGQNTGELFF.

This clone was observed a handful of times. The chain employs TRBV13 and TRBJ2-6, with a weak D call TRBD2 (6 bases). V was pared by 5 bases and J by 4 bases, with 15 bases between. Per germline, CDR1 PRHDT and CDR2 FYEKMQ (reference sequence). CDR3 length: 16 residues. Written as DNA, the CDR3 is TGTGCCAGCAGCATCGTCGGGACTCGCGGGGCCAACGTCCTGACTTTC. Translating gives CASSIVGTRGANVLTF.

The V call is TRBV6-5, the J call TRBJ1-1, with D perhaps matching TRBD1 (6 bases). The germline CDR1 and CDR2 sequences are MNHEY and SVGAGI. This CDR3 has 15 residues. V gave up 2 bases and J gave up 1 base, with 11 bases separating them. The CDR3: CASSYPGQWNTEAFF. CDR3 coding DNA: TGTGCCAGCAGTTACCCCGGACAGTGGAACACTGAAGCTTTCTTT.

The chain links TRBV14 to TRBJ2-7; D gene ambiguous. The CDR3 consists of 15 residues. V was trimmed by 0 bases and J by 2 bases, leaving 11 bases between them. Germline assignment: CDR1 SGHDN and CDR2 FVKESK. In nucleotides, the CDR3 is TGTGCCAGCAGCCAAGATACCAATAGCCCCTACGAGCAGTACTTC. It is translated as CASSQDTNSPYEQYF.

This rearrangement joins TRBV10-2 to TRBJ2-2; 8 nucleotides agree with TRBD1. V lost 6 bases to trimming and J lost 1 base; unmatched junction nucleotides: 7. The CDR3 is made up of 16 amino acids. Per the germline V gene, CDR1 is WSHSY and CDR2 is SAAADI. The CDR3 DNA sequence: TGCGCCAGCAGGGGGACCGGGACAGGGAACACCGGGGAGCTGTTTTTT. Its protein is CASRGTGTGNTGELFF.

The chain employs TRBV5-1 and TRBJ1-2; no definite D call. Germline assignment: CDR1 SGHRS and CDR2 YFSETQ. Trimming removed 2 bases at V and 0 bases at J, with 8 bases between. This CDR3 comprises 14 residues. CDR3 bases: TGCGCCAGCAGCTTACTAGGTACTAACTATGGCTACACCTTC. The encoded protein is CASSLLGTNYGYTF. The variable domain in full, with the rest retrieved from reference TRBV5-1 and TRBJ1-2, is KAGVTQTPRYLIKTRGQQVTLSCSPISGHRSVSWYQQTPGQGLQFLFEYFSETQRNKGNFPGRFSGRQFSNSRSEMNVSTLELGDSALYLCASSLLGTNYGYTFGSGTRLTVV.

V and J are TRBV19 and TRBJ1-5; a weak D match, TRBD1 (5 bases). The V gene lost 2 bases and the J gene lost 6 bases, with 20 bases spanning the gap. CDR1 is LNHDA and CDR2 is SQIVND in the germline V gene (reference sequence). The CDR3 has 17 residues. The CDR3 region is CASSIPFRPGVVQPQHF. CDR3 DNA sequence: TGTGCCAGTAGTATACCCTTTAGACCGGGGGTGGTTCAGCCCCAGCATTTT.

This chain links TRBV27 with TRBJ2-1; no clear D gene. Germline loops: CDR1 MNHEY, CDR2 SMNVEV (reference sequence). This CDR3 region has 15 residues. V was pared by 1 base and J by 2 bases, with 9 bases between. The CDR3, as DNA: TGTGCCAGCAGTTTATACGGAGCGACCTACAATGAGCAGTTCTTC. Amino acids: CASSLYGATYNEQFF.

The chain has TRBV6-4 and TRBJ1-1; D might be TRBD1 (5 bases). V gave up 4 bases and J gave up 3 bases, with 18 bases separating them. CDR3 length equals 16 residues. Germline V lookup: CDR1 MRHNA, CDR2 SNTAGT. The CDR3 DNA follows: TGTGCCAGCAGTGCCCATTCCCCGGGGGGGGACACTGAAGCTTTCTTT. It specifies CASSAHSPGGDTEAFF.

This clone was counted once. The chain links TRBV19 to TRBJ2-1; 8 positions agree with TRBD2. Looked up from germline, CDR1 is LNHDA and CDR2 is SQIVND (reference sequence). The CDR3 runs to 15 residues. With 4 bases clipped from V and 5 bases from J, the junction kept 7 bases outside the gene matches. The CDR3 spells CASSNGLATNNEQFF. The CDR3 nucleotides are TGTGCCAGTAGTAACGGACTAGCCACCAACAATGAGCAGTTCTTC.

Written as DNA, the CDR3 is TGTGCCAGCAGCGCTATACAGGGTTCGAGCTCCTACGAGCAGTACTTC. Its translation is CASSAIQGSSSYEQYF. The chain recombines TRBV5-4 with TRBJ2-7, with D possibly matching TRBD1 (6 bases). V was trimmed by 4 bases and J by 0 bases, leaving 17 bases between them. Germline V gene sequence: CDR1 SGHNT, CDR2 YYREEE (reference sequence). The CDR3 loop spans 16 amino acids.

The chain links TRBV19 to TRBJ1-5, with D possibly matching TRBD1 (5 bases). Germline CDR1 and CDR2: LNHDA and SQIVND (reference sequence). The CDR3 is made up of 15 amino acids. V lost 1 base and J lost 5, with 12 bases in between. The CDR3 loop reads CASSIGTHSYQPQHF. CDR3 sequence (DNA): TGTGCCAGTAGTATAGGGACACACAGCTATCAGCCCCAGCATTTT.

This rearrangement joins TRBV5-6 to TRBJ1-2; D is undetermined. The length of the CDR3 is 15 residues. The V end lost 0 bases, the J end lost 0 bases, and 9 bases lay between the germline ends. Per the germline V gene, CDR1 is SGHDT and CDR2 is YYEEEE. The CDR3 loop reads CASSLGATANYGYTF. CDR3 DNA sequence: TGTGCCAGCAGCTTGGGGGCAACGGCTAACTATGGCTACACCTTC.

The V gene is TRBV6-5, the J gene TRBJ1-2, with TRBD1 identical over 7 bases. Germline CDR1 and CDR2: MNHEY and SVGAGI. The CDR3 sequence is 14 residues long. V was clipped by 0 bases and J by 4 bases; unmatched bases: 2. The CDR3 nucleotides are TGTGCCAGCAGTTACTCGGAGGGGGCCTATGGCTACACCTTC. It specifies CASSYSEGAYGYTF.

The chain recombines TRBV2 with TRBJ2-7, with a tentative D call TRBD1 (6 bases). CDR3 size: 13 residues. Germline V gene sequence: CDR1 SNHLY, CDR2 FYNNEI. The V end was cut by 10 bases, the J end by 6 bases, with 19 bases between. This CDR3 is CATHRDTQREQYF. CDR3 sequence (DNA): TGTGCCACCCACAGGGATACTCAACGCGAGCAGTACTTC.

This chain links TRBV11-2 with TRBJ2-3; 15 bases line up with TRBD2. Germline V gene data show CDR1 as SGHAT and CDR2 as FQNNGV. V gave up 8 bases and J gave up 4 bases; unmatched junction bases: 10. There are 17 residues in the CDR3. CDR3 DNA sequence: TGTGCCAGCGGGGGCCCCGGGACTAGCGGGAGGTCAGATACGCAGTATTTT. Translated: CASGGPGTSGRSDTQYF.

The chain joins TRBV4-1 to TRBJ1-2, with 7 bases identical to TRBD1. Germline trimming cut 4 bases from V and 1 base from J; bases unmatched to any gene: 9. CDR3 length: 16 amino acids. Germline lookup yields CDR1 MGHRA and CDR2 YSYEKL. The CDR3, as DNA: TGCGCCAGCAGCCCCAACTCCCAGGGGGGTAACTATGGCTACACCTTC. Amino acid sequence: CASSPNSQGGNYGYTF.

This chain connects TRBV27 to TRBJ2-3; the match to TRBD2 covers 10 bases. V trimming: 3 bases; J trimming: 1 base; junction bases outside the gene matches: 4. Germline values: CDR1 MNHEY, CDR2 SMNVEV (reference sequence). The CDR3 is made up of 16 amino acids. CDR3 residues: CASSFLAGGGTDTQYF. The CDR3 DNA sequence: TGTGCCAGCAGTTTCTTAGCGGGAGGTGGCACAGATACGCAGTATTTT.

The chain uses TRBV7-9 and TRBJ2-1; 8 nucleotides align to TRBD1. The V gene end was trimmed by 4 bases and the J gene end by 5 bases; junction bases not matched to a gene: 7. CDR1 is SEHNR, CDR2 FQNEAQ, per germline (reference sequence). This CDR3 is 15 amino acids long. The CDR3 DNA reads as TGTGCCAGCAGCTGGTTGACAGGGGTAAACAATGAGCAGTTCTTC. It codes for CASSWLTGVNNEQFF. The whole variable domain, remainder taken from reference TRBV7-9 and TRBJ2-1, is DTGVSQNPRHKITKRGQNVTFRCDPISEHNRLYWYRQTLGQGPEFLTYFQNEAQLEKSRLLSDRFSAERPKGSFSTLEIQRTEQGDSAMYLCASSWLTGVNNEQFFGPGTRLTVL.

This clone was seen just once. CDR3 amino acids: CASSIRDLEQFF. In DNA form, the CDR3 reads TGTGCCAGTAGTATCAGGGATCTTGAGCAGTTCTTC. V usage is TRBV19 and J usage is TRBJ2-1, with a weak D call TRBD1 (5 bases). Germline assignment: CDR1 LNHDA and CDR2 SQIVND (reference sequence). The V and J ends lost 3 bases and 9 bases respectively, with 9 bases between them. The CDR3 spans 12 residues.

The chain couples TRBV6-5 to TRBJ2-1; TRBD2 aligns across 10 bases. The germline CDR1 and CDR2 sequences are MNHEY and SVGAGI. The CDR3 totals 15 residues. Germline trimming cut 8 bases from V and 12 bases from J; bases unmatched to any gene: 16. CDR3 sequence reads: CASEIRTSGGRGQFF. CDR3 DNA: TGTGCCAGCGAAATTAGGACTAGCGGAGGCCGGGGGCAGTTCTTC.

This clone was recorded only once. V is TRBV18 and J is TRBJ1-2; a possible D gene is TRBD1 (6 bases). The CDR3 contains 14 residues. V was cut by 7 bases and J by 4 bases, with 16 bases left in between. CDR1 and CDR2 from the germline V gene are KGHSH and LQKENI. CDR3 sequence (DNA): TGTGCCAGCTTGCAGGGGCCCCAGAGCTATGGCTACACCTTC. Amino acids: CASLQGPQSYGYTF. Full variable domain (outside the CDR3, taken from reference TRBV18 and TRBJ1-2): NAGVMQNPRHLVRRRGQEARLRCSPMKGHSHVYWYRQLPEEGLKFMVYLQKENIIDESGMPKERFSAEFPKEGPSILRIQQVVRGDSAAYFCASLQGPQSYGYTFGSGTRLTVV.